A single sample gave rise to the 15 T cell receptor beta chains below, sequenced in a study of blood T cell repertoires in COVID-19. Sequencing used immunoSEQ multiplex PCR; TCRdb keeps in-frame clones, though not all of them. The sample carries 200,000 to 250,000 clones, 88% recorded once. What was sequenced was PBMCs or T cells enriched from blood (not recorded which). The receptor set was obtained from a woman aged 50 to 65 with acute COVID-19.

This clone is a singleton in its sample. This sequence joins TRBV5-4 and TRBJ2-2, with 8 bases lining up with TRBD2. Trimming removed 5 bases from V and 4 bases from J; junction bases left unmatched: 10. CDR3 length: 16 amino acids. Germline CDR1 is SGHNT and CDR2 is YYREEE (reference sequence). The CDR3 reads CASRGAGGLGTGELFF. DNA of the CDR3: TGTGCCAGCAGGGGTGCGGGGGGTTTAGGCACCGGGGAGCTGTTTTTT. The full variable domain, completed using reference TRBV5-4 and TRBJ2-2, is ETGVTQSPTHLIKTRGQQVTLRCSSQSGHNTVSWYQQALGQGPQFIFQYYREEENGRGNFPPRFSGLQFPNYSSELNVNALELDDSALYLCASRGAGGLGTGELFFGEGSRLTVL.

The CDR3 here is CASSSTYGLGASEQYF. The CDR3 bases are TGTGCCAGCAGCTCAACTTACGGCCTGGGGGCTTCGGAGCAGTACTTC. The genes are TRBV11-2 and TRBJ2-7; D is perhaps TRBD1 (6 bases). V was pared by 4 bases and J by 7 bases, with 23 bases between. Germline CDR1 SGHAT, CDR2 FQNNGV. The CDR3 runs 16 residues.

The chain links TRBV30 to TRBJ1-5; 7 bases fit TRBD1. This CDR3 comprises 15 residues. After removal of 2 bases from V and 3 bases from J, the junction contained 7 bases not matched to a gene. Germline V gene sequence: CDR1 GTSNPN, CDR2 SVGIG (reference sequence). The chain's CDR3 is CAWSRPGQYNQPQHF. Written as DNA, the CDR3 is TGTGCCTGGAGTCGTCCGGGACAGTACAATCAGCCCCAGCATTTT.

A single count supports this clone. V and J are TRBV18 and TRBJ1-2; D gene unclear. Between the trimmed V and J ends, which lost 0 bases and 4 bases, there was a span of 6 bases. From germline, CDR1 is KGHSH and CDR2 LQKENI. CDR3 length equals 13 residues. The CDR3 region has the DNA TGTGCCAGCTCACCACCCGGTCGCTATGGCTACACCTTC. This codes for CASSPPGRYGYTF.

This clone has only one observation. This sequence joins TRBV11-2 and TRBJ1-3, with D unresolved. Per germline, CDR1 SGHAT and CDR2 FQNNGV. The CDR3 runs 14 residues. Deletions cut 5 bases from V and 3 bases from J, with 11 bases between. Here the CDR3 DNA reads TGTGCCAGCAGCCTAGGCGTATTTGGAAACACCATATATTTT. It translates to CASSLGVFGNTIYF.

The V and J genes are TRBV6-6 and TRBJ2-7; 7 bases agree with TRBD2. This CDR3 has 15 residues. V shed 0 bases, J shed 3 bases, and the junction held 5 bases outside the gene matches. Per germline, CDR1 MNHNY and CDR2 SVGAGI (reference sequence). Written as DNA, the CDR3 is TGTGCCAGCAGTTACTCGGCTAGCGGAAACTACGAGCAGTACTTC. This encodes CASSYSASGNYEQYF.

This clone was detected only a few times. The chain employs TRBV30 and TRBJ1-6, with D hard to call. Germline V gives CDR1 GTSNPN, CDR2 SVGIG (reference sequence). The V gene lost 2 bases and the J gene lost 10 bases, with 12 bases spanning the gap. The CDR3 length is 13 residues. Here the CDR3 reads CAWSPRERSPLHF. CDR3 DNA sequence: TGTGCCTGGAGTCCCCGGGAGCGGTCACCCCTCCACTTT.

The chain joins TRBV21-1 to TRBJ1-6. TRBV21-1 is an annotated pseudogene. The CDR3 is 18 amino acids. The CDR3 DNA follows: TGTGCCAGCAGCAAAGGGGGGGGACACGCTAAGGATAATTCACCCCTCCACTTT. As protein: CASSKGGGHAKDNSPLHF.

CDR3 bases: TGCAGCGTTGGTGGGCCCGCCACAGATACGCAGTATTTT. It codes for CSVGGPATDTQYF. V is TRBV29-1 and J is TRBJ2-3; D remains ambiguous. Trimming stripped 4 bases from V and 2 bases from J, with 10 bases between. Germline CDR1 SQVTM, CDR2 ANQGSEA. The CDR3 covers 13 residues.

This rearrangement joins TRBV24-1 to TRBJ2-2, with D possibly TRBD1 on 5 matching bases. V lost 4 bases to trimming and J lost 5 bases, with 10 bases between them. Looked up from germline, CDR1 is KGHDR and CDR2 is SFDVKD. The CDR3 consists of 14 residues. CDR3 coding DNA: TGTGCCACCAGTGACCTCAGGGTAACCGGGGAGCTGTTTTTT. Protein: CATSDLRVTGELFF.

V usage is TRBV18 and J usage is TRBJ1-5, with 11 bases identical to TRBD1. Germline CDR1 KGHSH, CDR2 LQKENI. This CDR3 contains 15 residues. V gave up 2 bases and J gave up 4 bases; unmatched junction bases: 1. The CDR3 sequence is CASSPGTGGNQPQHF. CDR3 bases: TGTGCCAGCTCACCAGGGACAGGGGGTAATCAGCCCCAGCATTTT.

The chain joins TRBV24-1 to TRBJ2-5; 8 bases map to TRBD1. The length of the CDR3 is 13 residues. Germline V gene data show CDR1 as KGHDR and CDR2 as SFDVKD. Unmatched junction bases numbered 8, after V lost 10 bases and J lost 5 bases. Here the CDR3 reads CATGSGGRETQYF. The CDR3 region has the DNA TGTGCCACTGGGTCAGGGGGCAGGGAGACCCAGTACTTC.

This chain connects TRBV21-1 to TRBJ1-1. TRBV21-1 is a known pseudogene. The CDR3 loop spans 18 amino acids. For the CDR3, the DNA is TGTGCCAGCAGCAAAGAGGCAGGAGGGGCCGGGGGATACACTGAAGCTTTCTTT. Amino acids: CASSKEAGGAGGYTEAFF.

This clone showed up just a few times. V gene TRBV28 combines with J gene TRBJ2-3; possibly TRBD2 for D (6 bases). With 2 bases removed from V and 9 bases from J, the gap between germline ends came to 12 bases. The CDR3 totals 13 residues. Germline V lookup: CDR1 MDHEN, CDR2 SYDVKM. The CDR3 loop is CASSLQGRGTQYF. CDR3 coding DNA: TGTGCCAGCAGTTTACAGGGCCGGGGGACGCAGTATTTT.

A single count supports this clone. This chain uses TRBV3-1 (or the pseudogene TRBV3-2) with TRBJ1-1; weak D call: TRBD1 (5 bases). V was pared by 4 bases and J by 4 bases, with 16 bases between. The CDR3 runs 15 residues. Germline values: CDR1 LGHDT, CDR2 YNNKEL (reference sequence). For the CDR3, the DNA is TGTGCCAGCAGCCCCCAGGGAGGGATTGGCACTGAAGCTTTCTTT. Its protein is CASSPQGGIGTEAFF.